The clone carrying this T cell receptor (beta chain) was seen only a few times. An end of the junction does not agree with germline; a read error may underlie this. Sequencing was performed with immunoSEQ multiplex PCR; in TCRdb, only in-frame clones are kept and a portion is missing. The sample has about 5,200 clones; roughly 76% are singletons. This sample was taken from a study of T cell repertoires in ileal Crohn's disease. The V gene's germline CDR1 is KGHSY and CDR2 FQNENV. CDR3 size: 14 residues. Included were adult ileal or ileocolonic Crohn's patients indicated for ileocolonic resection. The chain employs TRBV16 and TRBJ2-3; tentatively, D is TRBD2 (6 bases). The TCR originated in an adult with Crohn's disease. Sequencing was carried out using ileal tissue. The DNA for the CDR3 is TGTGCCAGCAGCCAAAGCGGGTACACAGCTACGCAGTATTTT. Amino acid sequence: CASSQSGYTATQYF.